The 32 T cell receptor beta chains listed next were all sequenced from one sample in a study of T cells in Graves' hyperthyroidism and ophthalmopathy. TCR beta CDR3 regions were amplified from RNA. Using the HTBI primer set, a first-round RT-PCR was run on the TCR CDR3. Using its own MiXCR run on the multiplex PCR reads, TCRdb lists one record per CDR3 protein. The sample has roughly 500,000 distinct CDR3 sequences, around 14% seen once. Sequenced input: blood. The receptors originated from a young woman with Graves' hyperthyroidism that later progressed to Graves' ophthalmopathy.

This clonotype has ten or more counts. The chain joins TRBV12-3 or TRBV12-4 to TRBJ2-7, with D unclear. The CDR3 sequence is 15 residues long. The V and J ends lost 3 bases and 0 bases respectively, with 12 bases between them. Written as DNA, the CDR3 is TGTGCCAGCAGTTTTAGGGCTACCAACTCCTACGAGCAGTACTTC. The encoded protein is CASSFRATNSYEQYF.

The chain employs TRBV19 and TRBJ2-7, with TRBD2 as a possible D gene (5 bases). Trimming cost V 7 bases and J 0 bases, with 22 bases left between them. The CDR3 consists of 17 residues. The germline V gene has CDR1 LNHDA and CDR2 SQIVND (reference sequence). In DNA form, the CDR3 reads TGTGCCAGTACCACCTCCCCCAGCGGTACGAGCTCCTACGAGCAGTACTTC. It specifies CASTTSPSGTSSYEQYF.

V is TRBV10-3 and J is TRBJ2-7; 8 bases map to TRBD2. Per germline, CDR1 ENHRY and CDR2 SYGVKD. This CDR3 is 14 amino acids long. V lost 6 bases, J lost 2 bases, and 6 bases stayed unmatched. CDR3 in DNA: TGTGCCATCAGACTCCGGGAGGGGGCCTACGAGCAGTACTTC. It codes for CAIRLREGAYEQYF.

The V and J genes are TRBV29-1 and TRBJ2-3; tentatively, D is TRBD1 (6 bases). V dropped 6 bases and J dropped 0 bases, with 13 bases sitting between them. In germline, CDR1 is SQVTM, CDR2 ANQGSEA. This CDR3 has 14 residues. CDR3 nucleotides: TGCAGCGTCGCGGACAGTCTTAGCACAGATACGCAGTATTTT. Its translation: CSVADSLSTDTQYF.

This clonotype was counted ten times or more. This chain uses TRBV3-1 with TRBJ1-2; D unclear. Trimming stripped 3 bases from V and 2 bases from J, with 10 bases between. Per germline, CDR1 LGHDT and CDR2 YNNKEL (reference sequence). The CDR3 has 14 amino acids. CDR3 in DNA: TGTGCCAGCAGCCAGGGTAGGGCAAACTATGGCTACACCTTC. It yields the protein CASSQGRANYGYTF.

This clonotype was observed many times. The rearrangement joins TRBV2 to TRBJ2-1, with D perhaps matching TRBD1 or TRBD2 (5 bases each). This CDR3 is 13 amino acids long. Trimming cost V 10 bases and J 4 bases, with 14 bases left between them. Germline loops: CDR1 SNHLY, CDR2 FYNNEI. The CDR3 protein is CATGPHLYNEQFF. As DNA, the CDR3 is TGTGCCACGGGACCCCACCTTTACAATGAGCAGTTCTTC.

V is TRBV6-1 and J is TRBJ1-3, with TRBD1 as a possible D gene (5 bases). Deletions cut 0 bases from V and 1 base from J, with 13 bases between. The CDR3 is 17 residues long. From germline, CDR1 is MNHNS and CDR2 SASEGT. The CDR3 spells CASSEAGQTISGNTIYF. In DNA, the CDR3 is TGTGCCAGCAGTGAAGCGGGGCAGACTATTTCTGGAAACACCATATATTTT.

This clonotype was counted at least ten times. The chain joins TRBV7-2 to TRBJ1-2, with D unclear. CDR3 length equals 11 residues. Looked up from germline, CDR1 is SGHTA and CDR2 is FQGNSA. V was shortened by 3 bases and J by 8 bases, with 7 bases between the two germline ends. The CDR3 region is CASSLMLGYTF. CDR3 nucleotide sequence: TGTGCCAGCAGCTTGATGTTGGGCTACACCTTC. The variable domain in full, with the rest retrieved from reference TRBV7-2 and TRBJ1-2, is GAGVSQSPSNKVTEKGKDVELRCDPISGHTALYWYRQSLGQGLEFLIYFQGNSAPDKSGLPSDRFSAERTGGSVSTLTIQRTQQEDSAVYLCASSLMLGYTFGSGTRLTVV.

In this sample, this clonotype turned up a few times. The genes are TRBV6-1 and TRBJ2-5, with D possibly TRBD1 on 6 matching bases. V was cut by 4 bases and J by 14 bases, with 14 bases left in between. Germline V CDR1 and CDR2: MNHNS, SASEGT. The CDR3 sequence is 11 residues long. The DNA of the CDR3 is TGTGCCAGCAGTGGGGGGACACATGAATACTTC. This codes for CASSGGTHEYF.

The V gene is TRBV10-3, the J gene TRBJ2-3; TRBD1 or TRBD2 may be the D gene (5 bases each). Germline V gene sequence: CDR1 ENHRY, CDR2 SYGVKD. The length of the CDR3 is 13 residues. V lost 6 bases and J lost 1, with 8 bases in between. The CDR3 DNA reads TGTGCCATCAGACTAGGGGGCACAGATACGCAGTATTTT. Translation gives CAIRLGGTDTQYF.

This clonotype was seen at least ten times. This rearrangement joins TRBV7-9 to TRBJ1-6; 9 nucleotides align to TRBD1. CDR3 size: 15 residues. V lost 5 bases, J lost 5 bases, and 4 bases stayed unmatched. The germline V gene encodes CDR1 SEHNR and CDR2 FQNEAQ (reference sequence). The CDR3 sequence is CASSEGTGNNSPLHF. The CDR3 nucleotides read TGTGCCAGCAGCGAGGGGACAGGGAATAATTCACCCCTCCACTTT.

In this sample, this clonotype turned up a few times. The CDR3 spells CASSWDLGGAFF. DNA of the CDR3: TGTGCCAGCAGCTGGGACCTCGGAGGAGCTTTCTTT. The rearrangement uses TRBV7-2 and TRBJ1-1; D perhaps matches TRBD1 (5 bases). CDR1 is SGHTA and CDR2 is FQGNSA in the germline V gene. V was shortened by 4 bases and J by 10 bases, with 13 bases between the two germline ends. The CDR3 covers 12 residues.

This clonotype was detected many times. The chain uses TRBV19 and TRBJ2-3, with D perhaps TRBD2 (7 bases). Trimming pared 6 bases from V and 4 bases from J, leaving 29 bases between. This CDR3 region has 19 residues. The germline CDR1 and CDR2 sequences are LNHDA and SQIVND (reference sequence). The CDR3, as DNA: TGTGCCAGTAGCCCAGGGGTGTTGGCGGGAGCCAATTTCCCAGATACGCAGTATTTT. It is translated as CASSPGVLAGANFPDTQYF.

The chain links TRBV29-1 to TRBJ2-3; TRBD2 matches 9 bases. This CDR3 has 16 residues. Germline V CDR1 and CDR2: SQVTM, ANQGSEA. The J segment lost 2 bases and the V segment lost 0 bases, leaving 6 bases of the junction unmatched. The CDR3: CSVEDRLADHTDTQYF. The CDR3 DNA is TGCAGCGTTGAAGATAGACTAGCGGACCACACAGATACGCAGTATTTT.

In this sample, this clonotype turned up many times. The V and J genes are TRBV7-8 and TRBJ2-5; 8 nucleotides line up with TRBD1. Germline V gives CDR1 SGHVS, CDR2 FQNEAQ. The CDR3 totals 15 residues. Losses at the gene ends were 1 base for V and 5 bases for J; bases not matched to a gene: 6. The CDR3 loop is CASSLVGDRGETQYF. CDR3 bases: TGTGCCAGCAGCTTAGTTGGTGACAGGGGTGAGACCCAGTACTTC.

The genes are TRBV7-9 and TRBJ1-1, with D unresolved. This CDR3 has 12 amino acids. Germline CDR1 reads SEHNR; CDR2 reads FQNEAQ (reference sequence). The V end lost 8 bases, the J end lost 8 bases, and 15 bases lay between the germline ends. CDR3 nucleotides: TGTGCCAGCGCGCTTAAAGAGGGAGAAGCTTTCTTT. Its translation is CASALKEGEAFF.

This clonotype was recorded only once. The chain links TRBV19 to TRBJ2-2; D perhaps matches TRBD2 (5 bases). Trimming removed 6 bases at V and 2 bases at J, with 7 bases between. CDR3 length equals 13 residues. CDR1 LNHDA and CDR2 SQIVND come from the germline V gene (reference sequence). CDR3 in DNA: TGTGCCAGTAGAGCGGCTAACACCGGGGAGCTGTTTTTT. Amino acid sequence: CASRAANTGELFF.

This clonotype was counted ten times or more. The rearrangement uses TRBV20-1 and TRBJ2-1; D is uncertain. V lost 7 bases and J lost 4, with 23 bases in between. Germline CDR1 is DFQATT and CDR2 is SNEGSKA (reference sequence). The CDR3 sequence is 16 residues long. CDR3 coding DNA: TGCAGTGTTAAAAACCCCGGTCGGAGTGGGTACAATGAGCAGTTCTTC. Amino acid sequence: CSVKNPGRSGYNEQFF.

This clonotype was counted at least ten times. The genes are TRBV6-2 or TRBV6-3 and TRBJ1-1; unclear D gene. The CDR3 consists of 15 residues. Trimming stripped 2 bases from V and 1 base from J, with 11 bases between. CDR1 is MNHEY, CDR2 SVGEGT, per germline. The CDR3 DNA reads TGTGCCAGCAGTTACGTCGAGTGGACGAACACTGAAGCTTTCTTT. Its translation is CASSYVEWTNTEAFF.

The sample holds many counts of this clonotype. The chain has TRBV28 and TRBJ1-6, with TRBD1 matching over 8 bases. In germline, CDR1 is MDHEN, CDR2 SYDVKM. The CDR3 is 14 residues long. V was clipped by 2 bases and J by 8 bases; unmatched bases: 2. The CDR3 DNA follows: TGTGCCAGCAGTTTAGTACAGGGGGATTCACCCCTCCACTTT. It translates to CASSLVQGDSPLHF.

This clonotype was counted many times. The V call is TRBV20-1, the J call TRBJ2-7; 10 bases are a match to TRBD1. The length of the CDR3 is 14 residues. Germline V CDR1 and CDR2: DFQATT, SNEGSKA (reference sequence). Losses at the gene ends were 3 bases for V and 7 bases for J; bases not matched to a gene: 9. CDR3 in amino acids: CSARPDRGWGEQYF. The CDR3 coding sequence is TGCAGTGCTAGGCCGGACAGGGGGTGGGGAGAGCAGTACTTC.

This clonotype has a count of ten or more. This chain connects TRBV3-1 to TRBJ2-1; possibly TRBD2 for D (5 bases). Germline CDR1 is LGHDT and CDR2 is YNNKEL (reference sequence). The CDR3 is 16 amino acids. The V end was cut by 1 base, the J end by 3 bases, with 13 bases between. DNA of the CDR3: TGTGCCAGCAGCCAAGGAAGGCAGCGGAGCTACAATGAGCAGTTCTTC. This gives the protein CASSQGRQRSYNEQFF.

The chain has TRBV7-2 and TRBJ2-1; 9 bases are shared with TRBD2. With 0 bases clipped from V and 6 bases from J, the junction kept 9 bases outside the gene matches. The CDR3 consists of 17 residues. Germline CDR1 reads SGHTA; CDR2 reads FQGNSA. The CDR3 DNA reads TGTGCCAGCAGCTTAGCTCGGACTAGCGCCAACTGCAATGAGCAGTTCTTC. Encoded protein: CASSLARTSANCNEQFF.

CDR3 coding DNA: TGTGCCTGGCCACCACAGAACTCTGGGGCCAACGTCCTGACTTTC. It is translated as CAWPPQNSGANVLTF. V and J are TRBV30 and TRBJ2-6, with D hard to call. Germline CDR1 reads GTSNPN; CDR2 reads SVGIG (reference sequence). Trimming removed 5 bases at V and 0 bases at J, with 11 bases between. The length of the CDR3 is 15 residues.

The chain is built from TRBV7-9 and TRBJ1-1; possibly TRBD1 for D (6 bases). The length of the CDR3 is 14 residues. The V end was cut by 5 bases, the J end by 1 base, with 11 bases between. In germline, CDR1 is SEHNR, CDR2 FQNEAQ (reference sequence). CDR3 nucleotides: TGTGCCAGCAGCCCAGGGGCCCAGAACACTGAAGCTTTCTTT. Encoded protein: CASSPGAQNTEAFF.

The chain carries TRBV18 and TRBJ1-4; 7 bases match TRBD1. J lost 5 bases, V lost 6 bases, and 6 bases had no gene match. CDR1 and CDR2 from the germline V gene are KGHSH and LQKENI. The CDR3 spans 14 residues. In nucleotides, the CDR3 is TGTGCCAGCTCGCTCAGGGGGGAAAATGAAAAACTGTTTTTT. Protein product: CASSLRGENEKLFF.

This clonotype has a count of ten or more. This chain links TRBV11-2 with TRBJ2-1; 10 positions agree with TRBD1. Germline trimming cut 4 bases from V and 9 bases from J; bases unmatched to any gene: 15. Germline lookup yields CDR1 SGHAT and CDR2 FQNNGV. The length of the CDR3 is 17 residues. This CDR3 reads CASSSPTGGSHSGEQFF. The CDR3 DNA reads TGTGCCAGCAGCTCGCCGACAGGGGGCTCTCATTCCGGTGAGCAGTTCTTC.

The table lists this clonotype with a count of one. The rearrangement links TRBV9 to TRBJ2-1; maybe TRBD2 (7 bases). The V gene's germline CDR1 is SGDLS and CDR2 YYNGEE. This CDR3 has 16 residues. V lost 4 bases and J lost 12, with 26 bases in between. CDR3 nucleotides: TGTGCCAGCAGCACACAGGGAGCGGGATGGAGCGATGTGCAGTTCTTC. Translating it yields CASSTQGAGWSDVQFF.

The rearrangement links TRBV6-5 to TRBJ2-7; 8 bases map to TRBD1. V lost 5 bases to trimming and J lost 0 bases; unmatched junction nucleotides: 9. The length of the CDR3 is 16 residues. CDR1 is MNHEY, CDR2 SVGAGI, per germline. The CDR3 DNA follows: TGTGCCAGCAGTCCTTCAGGGGGCTTTAGCTCCTACGAGCAGTACTTC. Amino acid sequence: CASSPSGGFSSYEQYF.

V is TRBV6-5 and J is TRBJ2-7; D is unclear. Germline-derived CDR1 and CDR2 are MNHEY and SVGAGI. Deletions cut 1 base from V and 1 base from J, with 8 bases between. The CDR3 is 14 amino acids. The CDR3 coding sequence is TGTGCCAGCAGTTACTTGGTGGGATCCTACGAGCAGTACTTC. Translated: CASSYLVGSYEQYF.

This clonotype was counted a few times. This chain joins TRBV20-1 and TRBJ1-3, with D uncertain. This CDR3 has 16 residues. Germline V lookup: CDR1 DFQATT, CDR2 SNEGSKA (reference sequence). V lost 0 bases and J lost 3, with 15 bases in between. In DNA form, the CDR3 reads TGCAGTGCTAGAGACGCCGGGCCCTCTAATGGAAACACCATATATTTT. Its translation is CSARDAGPSNGNTIYF.

Many counts were recorded for this clonotype. The chain combines TRBV28 with TRBJ2-7; 7 bases fit TRBD1. CDR1 and CDR2 from the germline V gene are MDHEN and SYDVKM. This CDR3 region has 14 residues. V dropped 6 bases and J dropped 3; count of bases not matched to a gene: 8. CDR3 in amino acids: CASRNRDSVYEQYF. In DNA, the CDR3 is TGTGCCAGCAGGAACCGGGACAGTGTCTACGAGCAGTACTTC. Filled out from reference TRBV28 and TRBJ2-7, the complete variable domain reads DVKVTQSSRYLVKRTGEKVFLECVQDMDHENMFWYRQDPGLGLRLIYFSYDVKMKEKGDIPEGYSVSREKKERFSLILESASTNQTSMYLCASRNRDSVYEQYFGPGTRLTVT.